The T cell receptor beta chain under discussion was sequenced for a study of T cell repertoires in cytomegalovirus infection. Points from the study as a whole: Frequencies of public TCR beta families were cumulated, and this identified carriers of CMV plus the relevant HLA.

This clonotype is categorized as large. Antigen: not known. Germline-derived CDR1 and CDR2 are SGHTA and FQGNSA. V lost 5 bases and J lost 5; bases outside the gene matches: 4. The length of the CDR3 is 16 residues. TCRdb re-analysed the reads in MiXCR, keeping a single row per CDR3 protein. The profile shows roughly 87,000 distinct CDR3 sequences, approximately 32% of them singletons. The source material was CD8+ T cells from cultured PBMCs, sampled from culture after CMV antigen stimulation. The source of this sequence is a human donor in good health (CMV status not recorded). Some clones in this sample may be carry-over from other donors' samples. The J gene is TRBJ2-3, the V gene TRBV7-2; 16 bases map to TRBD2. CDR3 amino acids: CASSAGLAGGQDTQYF. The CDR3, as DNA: TGTGCCAGCAGCGCGGGACTAGCGGGGGGGCAAGATACGCAGTATTTT.